Sequencing of this T cell receptor beta chain was carried out in a study of OX40 agonist ivuxolimab in advanced cancers. Autoimmune disease history or systemic immunosuppression disqualified patients. The protocol was immunoSEQ multiplex PCR, while the TCRdb copy is restricted to in-frame clones and leaves out a portion. The repertoire includes roughly 93,000 clones, roughly 80% of them detected once, and under 6.5% sits in the top ten. Trimming took 6 bases from V and 3 from J, leaving 4 bases between them. The CDR3 consists of 11 residues. Germline assignment: CDR1 SNHLY and CDR2 FYNNEI. The chain uses TRBV2 and TRBJ2-3; D is ambiguous. The TCR was taken from an adult with an advanced solid tumor such as melanoma, head and neck, liver or kidney cancer. This material consisted of CD4+ or CD8+ T cells sorted from blood, taken in a trial of the OX40 agonist ivuxolimab. In nucleotides, the CDR3 is TGTGCCAGCAGCCAGACAGATACGCAGTATTTT. Its translation is CASSQTDTQYF.